This T cell receptor beta chain is from a study of control samples from healthy donors and cancer patients. The table came from immunoSEQ multiplex PCR; TCRdb's copy has only in-frame clones and leaves some out. The sample has about 120,000 clones, approximately 89% seen once. The CDR3 has 13 residues. Looked up from germline, CDR1 is KGHDR and CDR2 is SFDVKD. With V trimmed by 9 bases and J by 6 bases, 5 bases remained unmatched. The source is a man aged 55-75 years in good health. The rearrangement uses TRBV24-1 and TRBJ2-1; 9 nucleotides agree with TRBD1. What was sequenced was blood. The CDR3: CATQGQGINEQFF. The CDR3 DNA follows: TGTGCCACCCAGGGACAGGGAATCAATGAGCAGTTCTTC.